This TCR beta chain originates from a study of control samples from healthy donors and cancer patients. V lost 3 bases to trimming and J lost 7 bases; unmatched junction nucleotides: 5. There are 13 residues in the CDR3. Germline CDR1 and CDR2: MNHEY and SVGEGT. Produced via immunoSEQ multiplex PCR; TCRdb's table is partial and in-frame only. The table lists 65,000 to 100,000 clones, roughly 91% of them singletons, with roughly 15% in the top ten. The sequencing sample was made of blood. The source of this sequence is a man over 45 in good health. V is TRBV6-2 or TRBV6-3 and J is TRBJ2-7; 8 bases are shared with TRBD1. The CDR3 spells CASSYYHRGEQYF. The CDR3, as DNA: TGTGCCAGCAGTTATTATCACAGGGGGGAGCAGTACTTC.